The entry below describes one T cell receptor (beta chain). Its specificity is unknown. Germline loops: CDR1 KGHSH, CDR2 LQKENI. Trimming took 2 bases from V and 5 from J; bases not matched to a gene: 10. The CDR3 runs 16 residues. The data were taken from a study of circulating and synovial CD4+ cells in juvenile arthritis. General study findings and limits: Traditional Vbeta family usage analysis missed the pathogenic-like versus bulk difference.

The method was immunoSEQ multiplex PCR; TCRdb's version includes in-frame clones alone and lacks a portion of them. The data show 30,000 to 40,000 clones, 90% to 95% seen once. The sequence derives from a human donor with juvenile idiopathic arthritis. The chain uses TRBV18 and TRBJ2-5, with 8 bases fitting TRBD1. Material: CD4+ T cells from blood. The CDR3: CASSPNVRDRGETQYF. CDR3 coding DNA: TGTGCCAGCTCACCAAACGTCCGAGACAGGGGTGAGACCCAGTACTTC.